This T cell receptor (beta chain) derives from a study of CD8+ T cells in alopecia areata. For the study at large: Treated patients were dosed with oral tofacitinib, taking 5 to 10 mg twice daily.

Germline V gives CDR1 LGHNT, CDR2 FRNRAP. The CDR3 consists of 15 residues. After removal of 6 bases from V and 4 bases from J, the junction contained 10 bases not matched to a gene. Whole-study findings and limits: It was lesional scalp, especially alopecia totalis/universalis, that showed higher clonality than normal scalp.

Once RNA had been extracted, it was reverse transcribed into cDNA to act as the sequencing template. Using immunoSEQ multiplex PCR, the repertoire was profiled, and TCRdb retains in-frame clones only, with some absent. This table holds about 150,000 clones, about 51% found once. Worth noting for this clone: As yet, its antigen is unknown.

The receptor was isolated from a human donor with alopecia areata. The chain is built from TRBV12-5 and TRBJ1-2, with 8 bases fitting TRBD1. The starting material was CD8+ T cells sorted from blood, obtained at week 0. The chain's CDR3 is CASGHDRGRLYGYTF. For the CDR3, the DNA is TGTGCTAGTGGGCATGACAGGGGACGGCTCTATGGCTACACCTTC.